The 27 T cell receptor beta chains listed next were all sequenced from one sample in a study of early T cells in non-severe SARS-CoV-2 infection. From the 5' RACE reads, TCRdb called clonotypes with MiXCR, one entry per CDR3 protein. The sample consists of 28,000 or so distinct CDR3 sequences, roughly 7.2% of them appearing once. The specimen was whole blood. These receptors were collected from an adult who was a healthcare worker with PCR-confirmed SARS-CoV-2 infection or an uninfected control (not recorded which).

The chain carries TRBV3-1 and TRBJ2-3, with D perhaps TRBD1 (5 bases). CDR1 is LGHDT and CDR2 is YNNKEL in the germline V gene (reference sequence). CDR3 size: 13 residues. V shed 0 bases and J shed 8 bases, with 9 bases lying between them. The CDR3 sequence: CASSQDSGITQYF. In DNA, the CDR3 is TGTGCCAGCAGCCAAGATTCAGGGATTACGCAGTATTTT.

This clonotype has ten or more counts. The rearrangement uses TRBV5-5 and TRBJ2-1; TRBD2 aligns across 13 bases. The CDR3 runs to 16 residues. Trimming cost V 1 base and J 6 bases; bases outside gene matches: 4. CDR1 and CDR2 from the germline V gene are SGHKS and YYEKEE (reference sequence). CDR3 nucleotide sequence: TGTGCCAGCAGCTTGATTAGGACTAGCGGGGGCAATGAGCAGTTCTTC. It specifies CASSLIRTSGGNEQFF.

This sequence joins TRBV7-2 and TRBJ2-4; 10 nucleotides line up with TRBD2. Germline V gene data show CDR1 as SGHTA and CDR2 as FQGNSA. CDR3 size: 16 residues. V was clipped by 2 bases and J by 6 bases; unmatched bases: 7. DNA for the CDR3: TGTGCCAGCAGCTTAACGGGGACTAGCGAGGGAAACATTCAGTACTTC. This gives the protein CASSLTGTSEGNIQYF. The whole variable domain, filled in from reference TRBV7-2 and TRBJ2-4, reads GAGVSQSPSNKVTEKGKDVELRCDPISGHTALYWYRQSLGQGLEFLIYFQGNSAPDKSGLPSDRFSAERTGGSVSTLTIQRTQQEDSAVYLCASSLTGTSEGNIQYFGAGTRLSVL.

This clonotype was seen ten or more times. The chain recombines TRBV7-9 with TRBJ2-1; TRBD2 matches 8 bases. The CDR3 runs 14 residues. The germline V gene has CDR1 SEHNR and CDR2 FQNEAQ (reference sequence). With 5 bases clipped from V and 8 bases from J, the junction kept 8 bases outside the gene matches. CDR3 nucleotide sequence: TGTGCCAGCAGCCCGGGCGGGAGGTTCTATGAGCAGTTCTTC. Translated, it gives CASSPGGRFYEQFF. Combining the CDR3 with reference TRBV7-9 and TRBJ2-1 gives the whole variable domain DTGVSQNPRHKITKRGQNVTFRCDPISEHNRLYWYRQTLGQGPEFLTYFQNEAQLEKSRLLSDRFSAERPKGSFSTLEIQRTEQGDSAMYLCASSPGGRFYEQFFGPGTRLTVL.

The chain uses TRBV7-2 and TRBJ1-1, with no clear D. Per germline, CDR1 SGHTA and CDR2 FQGNSA. CDR3 size: 17 residues. With 5 bases removed from V and 0 bases from J, the gap between germline ends came to 19 bases. The CDR3 nucleotides read TGTGCCAGCAGCCCAAGGGCGGCTATCGCCGTGAACACTGAAGCTTTCTTT. The encoded protein is CASSPRAAIAVNTEAFF.

At least ten counts were recorded for this clonotype. V is TRBV4-2 and J is TRBJ2-1; 9 nucleotides line up with TRBD2. CDR3 size: 15 residues. Germline assignment: CDR1 LGHNA and CDR2 YNFKEQ. With V trimmed by 4 bases and J by 7 bases, 8 bases remained unmatched. The CDR3 reads CASSPVAGVVNEQFF. The CDR3 region has the DNA TGTGCCAGCAGCCCAGTAGCGGGGGTAGTTAATGAGCAGTTCTTC.

This clonotype occurred many times. V and J are TRBV5-1 and TRBJ2-3; 8 nucleotides align to TRBD2. The germline V gene encodes CDR1 SGHRS and CDR2 YFSETQ. Unmatched junction bases numbered 12, after V lost 4 bases and J lost 2 bases. This CDR3 is 17 amino acids long. The CDR3 loop is CASSGAGDPQYTDTQYF. The CDR3 DNA is TGCGCCAGCAGCGGAGCGGGGGACCCTCAATACACAGATACGCAGTATTTT.

This clonotype was seen many times. V gene TRBV14 combines with J gene TRBJ1-1, with D possibly matching TRBD1 (5 bases). Trimming pared 4 bases from V and 6 bases from J, leaving 18 bases between. CDR1 is SGHDN and CDR2 is FVKESK in the germline V gene. The CDR3 consists of 15 residues. CDR3 loop: CASSRGQGWLPEAFF. In DNA form, the CDR3 reads TGTGCCAGCAGCCGAGGTCAGGGCTGGTTACCTGAAGCTTTCTTT.

In this sample, this clonotype turned up many times. The chain combines TRBV20-1 with TRBJ1-2; 10 positions match TRBD1. CDR1 is DFQATT, CDR2 SNEGSKA, per germline (reference sequence). This CDR3 has 14 amino acids. The junction had 11 bases not matched to a gene; V was cut back by 4 bases and J by 9 bases. Here the CDR3 DNA reads TGCAGTGCTACTGGGACAGGGGTATCCCGTCGCTACACCTTC. Translating gives CSATGTGVSRRYTF.

This sequence joins TRBV11-2 and TRBJ2-1, with a possible D match to TRBD2 (6 bases). The V end lost 4 bases, the J end lost 6 bases, and 13 bases lay between the germline ends. The V gene's germline CDR1 is SGHAT and CDR2 FQNNGV. The CDR3 extends over 14 amino acids. DNA for the CDR3: TGTGCCAGCAGCTCCACTAGCCCAGGCAATGAGCAGTTCTTC. Its translation: CASSSTSPGNEQFF.

This clonotype was counted ten times or more. The J gene is TRBJ2-3, the V gene TRBV5-4; TRBD2 matches at 8 bases. This CDR3 spans 16 amino acids. CDR1 and CDR2 from the germline V gene are SGHNT and YYREEE (reference sequence). The junction had 11 bases not matched to a gene; V was cut back by 2 bases and J by 6 bases. The DNA of the CDR3 is TGTGCCAGCAGCTTCTTAGCGGGGCCCCCCACGGATACGCAGTATTTT. Residues: CASSFLAGPPTDTQYF. Together with reference TRBV5-4 and TRBJ2-3, the CDR3 gives the full variable domain: ETGVTQSPTHLIKTRGQQVTLRCSSQSGHNTVSWYQQALGQGPQFIFQYYREEENGRGNFPPRFSGLQFPNYSSELNVNALELDDSALYLCASSFLAGPPTDTQYFGPGTRLTVL.

This clonotype has a count of ten or more. The chain is built from TRBV18 and TRBJ1-1; no firm D call. CDR3 length: 14 residues. In germline, CDR1 is KGHSH, CDR2 LQKENI. V was pared by 3 bases and J by 3 bases, with 11 bases between. CDR3 DNA sequence: TGTGCCAGCTCACCTACTAGAGGACACACTGAAGCTTTCTTT. The encoded protein is CASSPTRGHTEAFF.

There are many counts of this clonotype. The chain employs TRBV11-2 and TRBJ2-3; TRBD2 aligns across 8 bases. V shed 6 bases and J 4 bases; nucleotides not matched to a gene: 15. The CDR3 is 17 amino acids. Germline CDR1 reads SGHAT; CDR2 reads FQNNGV. The CDR3 region is CASSRFGGGNGADTQYF. CDR3 nucleotides: TGTGCCAGCAGTCGTTTCGGCGGGGGGAACGGGGCAGATACGCAGTATTTT.

This clonotype was seen ten or more times. The V call is TRBV19, the J call TRBJ2-1; 13 nucleotides match TRBD2. Per the germline V gene, CDR1 is LNHDA and CDR2 is SQIVND (reference sequence). This CDR3 has 16 amino acids. V lost 4 bases, J lost 4 bases, and 4 bases stayed unmatched. The CDR3 here is CASSTLTSGRYNEQFF. CDR3 bases: TGTGCCAGTAGTACCCTGACTAGCGGGAGGTACAATGAGCAGTTCTTC. Looking up the rest from reference TRBV19 and TRBJ2-1 gives the full variable domain: DGGITQSPKYLFRKEGQNVTLSCEQNLNHDAMYWYRQDPGQGLRLIYYSQIVNDFQKGDIAEGYSVSREKKESFPLTVTSAQKNPTAFYLCASSTLTSGRYNEQFFGPGTRLTVL.

Concerning this clonotype: This may stem from a read error, because a much larger clone lies one nucleotide away. The chain uses TRBV7-9 and TRBJ2-1; 8 bases map to TRBD2. The CDR3 length is 18 residues. Germline assignment: CDR1 SEHNR and CDR2 FQNEAQ (reference sequence). CDR3 nucleotide sequence: TGTACCAGCAGCTTAGCCCCGATCGGGGCAGGGACTAGCAATGAGCAGTTCTTC. This gives the protein CTSSLAPIGAGTSNEQFF.

In this sample, this clonotype turned up many times. This chain uses TRBV7-2 with TRBJ1-2, with D perhaps TRBD1 (6 bases). Germline V gene lookup returns CDR1 SGHTA and CDR2 FQGNSA. The CDR3 is made up of 14 amino acids. V lost 5 bases and J lost 5, with 15 bases in between. For the CDR3, the DNA is TGTGCCAGCAGCCGGTGGGGGGCTGGATATGGCTACACCTTC. Its protein is CASSRWGAGYGYTF.

This clonotype has a count of ten or more. The gene calls are TRBV7-2 and TRBJ2-2, with a tentative D call TRBD2 (5 bases). This CDR3 is 17 amino acids long. The germline CDR1 and CDR2 sequences are SGHTA and FQGNSA. V was trimmed by 5 bases and J by 2 bases, leaving 18 bases between them. CDR3 in amino acids: CASSPERRRVNTGELFF. CDR3 in DNA: TGTGCCAGCAGCCCAGAGAGGAGGCGGGTAAACACCGGGGAGCTGTTTTTT.

This clonotype was observed many times. This chain joins TRBV4-1 and TRBJ1-2, with D perhaps TRBD1 (5 bases). V was clipped by 1 base and J by 4 bases, with 13 bases between them. There are 15 residues in the CDR3. CDR1 and CDR2 (germline): MGHRA, YSYEKL. This chain's CDR3 is CASSQGTGVFYGYTF. The CDR3 DNA reads as TGCGCCAGCAGCCAAGGGACGGGGGTATTCTATGGCTACACCTTC.

The V call is TRBV13, the J call TRBJ1-6; 7 bases match TRBD1. V lost 5 bases, J lost 9 bases, and 4 bases stayed unmatched. The CDR3 has 13 residues. CDR1 is PRHDT and CDR2 is FYEKMQ in the germline V gene (reference sequence). The CDR3, as DNA: TGTGCCAGCAGCCGCTACAGGGGTTCACCCCTCCACTTT. As protein: CASSRYRGSPLHF.

This clonotype appeared many times. The chain joins TRBV18 to TRBJ1-1; D unresolved. Per the germline V gene, CDR1 is KGHSH and CDR2 is LQKENI. The CDR3 length is 13 residues. V was shortened by 3 bases and J by 5 bases, with 10 bases between the two germline ends. The CDR3, as DNA: TGTGCCAGCTCACCCCTCCCTAGGACTGAAGCTTTCTTT. Amino acid sequence: CASSPLPRTEAFF.

This chain links TRBV5-4 with TRBJ2-5, with a tentative D call TRBD2 (6 bases). Per germline, CDR1 SGHNT and CDR2 YYREEE (reference sequence). The V gene lost 0 bases and the J gene lost 1 base, with 13 bases spanning the gap. This CDR3 comprises 16 residues. Here the CDR3 reads CASSLVPSGPQETQYF. The CDR3 bases are TGTGCCAGCAGCTTGGTACCGAGCGGGCCCCAAGAGACCCAGTACTTC.

This clonotype was counted many times. One end of the junction varies from germline; a read error may be responsible. The chain employs TRBV7-3 and TRBJ2-1, with D perhaps matching TRBD1 or TRBD2 (7 bases each). The CDR3 spans 15 residues. Per the germline V gene, CDR1 is SGHTA and CDR2 is FQGTGA. CDR3 region: CASSLTGRGGNEQFF. The CDR3 DNA reads as TGTGCCAGCAGCCTAACTGGCAGGGGGGGCAATGAGCAGTTCTTC.

The CDR3 spells CASSGTGTGMWSTDTQYF. The CDR3 DNA sequence: TGTGCCAGCAGTGGAACCGGGACAGGGATGTGGAGCACAGATACGCAGTATTTT. The V gene is TRBV28, the J gene TRBJ2-3; 9 nucleotides line up with TRBD1. This CDR3 has 18 amino acids. CDR1 is MDHEN and CDR2 is SYDVKM in the germline V gene. With V trimmed by 5 bases and J by 0 bases, 12 bases remained unmatched.

The chain combines TRBV2 with TRBJ2-4, with 8 bases matching TRBD1. V shed 7 bases, J shed 8 bases, and the junction held 1 base outside the gene matches. In germline, CDR1 is SNHLY, CDR2 FYNNEI. The CDR3 totals 11 residues. DNA for the CDR3: TGTGCCAGCAAGGACAGGGACATTCAGTACTTC. Translation gives CASKDRDIQYF.

There are many counts of this clonotype. The rearrangement links TRBV20-1 to TRBJ2-3, with TRBD2 matching over 12 bases. This CDR3 spans 14 amino acids. The germline V gene encodes CDR1 DFQATT and CDR2 SNEGSKA (reference sequence). V dropped 6 bases and J dropped 2; count of bases not matched to a gene: 3. In DNA, the CDR3 is TGCAGTGCAGGACTAGCGGGATACACAGATACGCAGTATTTT. This gives the protein CSAGLAGYTDTQYF.

The sample holds many counts of this clonotype. V and J are TRBV24-1 and TRBJ2-5; D is unclear. Per the germline V gene, CDR1 is KGHDR and CDR2 is SFDVKD. Trimming pared 5 bases from V and 0 bases from J, leaving 6 bases between. CDR3 length: 13 amino acids. CDR3 coding DNA: TGTGCCACCAGTGGGGCAGACCAAGAGACCCAGTACTTC. Translating it yields CATSGADQETQYF.

This clonotype was recorded a few times. The V gene is TRBV30, the J gene TRBJ2-3; D not certain. CDR1 GTSNPN and CDR2 SVGIG come from the germline V gene (reference sequence). Trimming shortened V by 3 bases and J by 0 bases, and 10 bases separated the two germline ends. The CDR3 spans 14 residues. The CDR3 sequence is CAWSIISSTDTQYF. The CDR3 nucleotides read TGTGCCTGGAGCATTATTTCTAGCACAGATACGCAGTATTTT.